This T cell receptor (beta chain) was sequenced during a study of OX40 agonist ivuxolimab in advanced cancers. For the study at large: The patients got ivuxolimab, which is an agonistic anti-OX40 (CD134) antibody. Previous treatment with anti-PD-1, anti-PD-L1 or anti-CTLA-4 therapy was allowed; 35% to 50% had received some.

The CDR3 runs to 14 residues. The V end was cut by 4 bases, the J end by 3 bases, with 13 bases between. Germline CDR1 reads SGDLS; CDR2 reads YYNGEE. This clone was recorded a few times. Its matching antigen is unknown. Study outcomes and limitations: Near-lowest levels of clonal expansion characterized partial responders at 0.1-3.0 mg/kg.

Clones were read by immunoSEQ multiplex PCR, and TCRdb kept only the in-frame ones, dropping some. Found here are approximately 90,000 clones, 91% of them singletons; the top ten hold about 9%. Sample: CD4+ or CD8+ T cells sorted from blood, taken in a trial of the OX40 agonist ivuxolimab. The genes are TRBV9 and TRBJ1-1; no reliable D call. The receptor comes from an adult with an advanced solid tumor such as melanoma, head and neck, liver or kidney cancer. The CDR3 nucleotides are TGTGCCAGCAGCACCTTGGGCGACGACACTGAAGCTTTCTTT. Its protein is CASSTLGDDTEAFF. The entire variable domain, with the rest obtained from reference TRBV9 and TRBJ1-1, is as follows: DSGVTQTPKHLITATGQRVTLRCSPRSGDLSVYWYQQSLDQGLQFLIQYYNGEERAKGNILERFSAQQFPDLHSELNLSSLELGDSALYFCASSTLGDDTEAFFGQGTRLTVV.